This TCR beta chain was identified during a study of blood T cell repertoires in COVID-19. This table comes from immunoSEQ multiplex PCR, and its TCRdb copy is limited to in-frame clones, with some not included. The sample holds roughly 150,000 clones; 82% are singletons and the top ten take around a sixth. With 4 bases clipped from V and 6 bases from J, the junction kept 11 bases outside the gene matches. The CDR3 extends over 17 amino acids. CDR1 and CDR2 from the germline V gene are SGHRS and YFSETQ. This clone was found once. The sequenced sample consisted of PBMCs or T cells enriched from blood (not recorded which). The chain recombines TRBV5-1 with TRBJ2-1; 12 bases fit TRBD2. The clonotype originates from a man between 60 and 75 years old who had recovered from COVID-19. CDR3 nucleotides: TGCGCCAGCAGCAGACAACTAGCGGGGGGCCAGGGCAATGAGCAGTTCTTC. This gives the protein CASSRQLAGGQGNEQFF.